The entry below describes one T cell receptor (beta chain). Germline loops: CDR1 SGHVS, CDR2 FQNEAQ. This CDR3 spans 14 amino acids. V lost 4 bases and J lost 4, with 11 bases in between. Generated by immunoSEQ multiplex PCR, the TCRdb table keeps only in-frame clones and is missing some. This table holds roughly 2,500,000 clones, approximately 94% found once. These data are taken from a study of shared clonotypes between healthy human individuals. On the study more broadly: A few men and a couple of women, aged 18 to 49, were donors.

All donors qualified as healthy HIV-negative adults and had experienced no recent acute infections or vaccinations. The clonotype comes from a man between 18 and 29 years old in good health. Some clones in this sample may be carry-over from other donors' samples. Sequencing was done on a sample of naive CD4+ T cells from PBMCs. Subset reported: CD45RA+ positively selected. This chain connects TRBV7-8 to TRBJ1-5, with D possibly matching TRBD1 (5 bases). CDR3 nucleotide sequence: TGTGCCAGCAGCTCGGGACCCCGAAATCAGCCCCAGCATTTT. Translated, it gives CASSSGPRNQPQHF.